This T cell receptor beta chain derives from a study of blood T cell repertoires in COVID-19. Study overall: The cDNA or gDNA used as material had been derived from T cells, B-cell-depleted T cells, or PBMCs.

Individuals drawn from under 30 US areas were roughly 18 to 95 years old. Cohort allocation depended upon clinical history that participants reported. A COVID-19 case was met by exposed participants within 2 weeks before study entry. This table comes from immunoSEQ multiplex PCR, and its TCRdb copy is limited to in-frame clones, with some not included. The table includes fewer than 350,000 clones, approximately 89% detected once. CDR3 length: 14 amino acids. Germline loops: CDR1 MDHEN, CDR2 SYDVKM. The V end was cut by 5 bases, the J end by 5 bases, with 12 bases between. The sequencing input was PBMCs or T cells enriched from blood (not recorded which). The V call is TRBV28, the J call TRBJ2-2; D is unclear. The receptor's source is a middle-aged man who had been exposed to COVID-19. The CDR3, as DNA: TGTGCCAGCAGTCCGAATCCAGGAACCGGGGAGCTGTTTTTT. Amino acids: CASSPNPGTGELFF.